The subject of this entry is one T cell receptor beta chain. The data derive from a study of Ad26.COV2.S vaccination and SARS-CoV-2 variants. Germline assignment: CDR1 SGDLS and CDR2 YYNGEE. The CDR3 spans 16 residues. The junction had 9 bases not matched to a gene; V was cut back by 3 bases and J by 4 bases. Method: immunoSEQ multiplex PCR; TCRdb's copy keeps in-frame clones and lacks some. The sample includes under 500,000 clones, approximately 90% of them seen just once. Noted treatment: 15 to 20 received Ad26.COV2.S at low or high dose, single or two shots; several received placebo; per-sample allocation not given. Samples came from day 63 after the first vaccine or placebo injection. What was given as vaccine was an Ad26 vector encoding Wuhan-strain SARS-CoV-2 spike.

The specimen comprised peripheral blood, sampled in a trial of Ad26.COV2.S vaccine versus placebo. The sequence was collected from a person aged 18-65 years who received the Ad26.COV2.S COVID-19 vaccine or a placebo. V usage is TRBV9 and J usage is TRBJ1-4, with TRBD1 matching over 7 bases. Written as DNA, the CDR3 is TGTGCCAGCAGCGCCCGGGACAGTGAATATAATGAAAAACTGTTTTTT. This encodes CASSARDSEYNEKLFF.